This TCR beta chain was retrieved from a study of cytomegalovirus exposure and HLA in healthy donors. Overall study results and limits: There were fewer than 200 TCR beta chains listed as cytomegalovirus-associated. An analysis was carried out at a later point. It showed that HLA-associated TCR beta chains were more clonally expanded than equally common non-associated chains.

A note on this clone: Its antigen is still unknown.

60 Vbeta and 13 Jbeta primers were used in PCR. TCRdb keeps only in-frame clones here, not all; method: immunoSEQ multiplex PCR. There are approximately 54,000 clones in the sample; approximately 82% occur only once, and 3% to 3.5% lies in the top ten. There are 14 residues in the CDR3. Germline assignment: CDR1 MDHEN and CDR2 SYDVKM. V was pared by 8 bases and J by 0 bases, with 4 bases of the junction left unmatched. The chain employs TRBV28 and TRBJ2-1, with TRBD1 matching over 7 bases. This sequence originates from a woman aged 18-30 years in good health and CMV-seronegative. The sequenced material came from PBMCs. Here the CDR3 DNA reads TGTGCCAGCCACGGACAGGTCTCCTACAATGAGCAGTTCTTC. This gives the protein CASHGQVSYNEQFF.